Following are 5 T cell receptor beta chains from one sample sequenced in a study of blood T cell repertoires in COVID-19. Here immunoSEQ multiplex PCR was the method, and the copy in TCRdb shows in-frame clones only, minus some. The sample comprises about 330,000 clones, more than 85% of which are singletons, and under 20% rests with the top ten. Sample: PBMCs or T cells enriched from blood (not recorded which). These receptors were collected from a woman in her twenties or thirties who had recovered from COVID-19.

This rearrangement joins TRBV11-2 to TRBJ2-3; 9 bases are a match to TRBD2. Looked up from germline, CDR1 is SGHAT and CDR2 is FQNNGV. J gave up 6 bases and V 4 bases, and 11 bases lay outside the gene matches. CDR3 size: 16 residues. The DNA for the CDR3 is TGTGCCAGCAGCTCCATTGCGCGGGGGGGTCGGGATACGCAGTATTTT. Translated: CASSSIARGGRDTQYF.

The CDR3: CASFSPGQVSEQFF. As DNA, the CDR3 is TGTGCCAGCTTTTCTCCGGGACAGGTGTCTGAGCAGTTCTTC. This sequence joins TRBV28 and TRBJ2-1; 8 bases match TRBD1. This CDR3 spans 14 amino acids. With V trimmed by 8 bases and J by 9 bases, 12 bases remained unmatched. The V gene's germline CDR1 is MDHEN and CDR2 SYDVKM.

J is TRBJ2-7 and V is TRBV28, with D uncertain. CDR3 length: 15 amino acids. V lost 5 bases to trimming and J lost 4 bases, with 18 bases between them. Germline CDR1 MDHEN, CDR2 SYDVKM. The CDR3 DNA is TGTGCCAGCAGTACCGGAGCTCTGGTGAGGTACGAGCAGTACTTC. As protein: CASSTGALVRYEQYF.

The rearrangement links TRBV9 to TRBJ2-2; perhaps TRBD2 as D (7 bases). Germline-derived CDR1 and CDR2 are SGDLS and YYNGEE. The V gene lost 0 bases and the J gene lost 5 bases, with 14 bases spanning the gap. CDR3 length equals 16 residues. Here the CDR3 DNA reads TGTGCCAGCAGCGTAGCTGTAGGGGGGGGTACCGGGGAGCTGTTTTTT. It specifies CASSVAVGGGTGELFF. Full variable domain (rest looked up from reference TRBV9 and TRBJ2-2): DSGVTQTPKHLITATGQRVTLRCSPRSGDLSVYWYQQSLDQGLQFLIQYYNGEERAKGNILERFSAQQFPDLHSELNLSSLELGDSALYFCASSVAVGGGTGELFFGEGSRLTVL.

This clone was counted once. The sample holds other DNA sequences that translate to the same CDR3. The chain links TRBV28 to TRBJ1-5; TRBD1 agrees at 9 bases. The germline V gene has CDR1 MDHEN and CDR2 SYDVKM. CDR3 length equals 14 residues. V lost 3 bases, J lost 7 bases, and 4 bases stayed unmatched. In nucleotides, the CDR3 is TGTGCCAGCAGTTTGGGACAGGGTAACCAGCCCCAGCATTTT. Its translation is CASSLGQGNQPQHF.